This is a list of T cell receptor beta chains from one sample in a study of blood T cells in healthy people across ages. TCRdb reprocessed the 5' RACE reads via MiXCR and lists one record per CDR3 protein. The sample lists some 700,000 distinct CDR3 sequences; 40% to 45% were seen once. Sequenced material: blood. The source is a woman between 55 and 75 years old in good health. Both conserved end residues are part of each CDR3. Each record gives: J gene, clone size, V gene, D gene, CDR3 DNA, CDR3 protein. D genes are given only for firm matches. Clone size is given for some rows only: seen once, a few or many times, or a class if the clone is expanded.

j_call: TRBJ2-2
clone_size: -
v_call: TRBV20-1
d_call: TRBD1
cdr3_nt: TGCAGTGCTGGGGACAGCTACACCGGGGAGCTGTTTTTT
cdr3_aa: CSAGDSYTGELFF

j_call: TRBJ2-7
clone_size: -
v_call: TRBV28
d_call: -
cdr3_nt: TGTGCCAGCGAGCTAGCGACTTACTCCTACGAGCAGTACTTC
cdr3_aa: CASELATYSYEQYF

j_call: TRBJ2-5
clone_size: -
v_call: TRBV28
d_call: -
cdr3_nt: TGTGCCAGCAGCCCGACCGGGCCAAGGACCCAGTACTTC
cdr3_aa: CASSPTGPRTQYF

j_call: TRBJ1-6
clone_size: few
v_call: TRBV7-2
d_call: -
cdr3_nt: TGTGCCAGCAGCTTGGGGGTCCTCAATAATTCACCCCTCCACTTT
cdr3_aa: CASSLGVLNNSPLHF

j_call: TRBJ2-3
clone_size: -
v_call: TRBV24-1
d_call: -
cdr3_nt: TGTGCCACCAGTGATGAGACCGCCCGGGAGTATTTT
cdr3_aa: CATSDETAREYF

j_call: TRBJ1-4
clone_size: once
v_call: TRBV28
d_call: TRBD1
cdr3_nt: TGTGCCAGCAGAACGACAGGGGTTAATGAAAAACTGTTTTTT
cdr3_aa: CASRTTGVNEKLFF

j_call: TRBJ1-2
clone_size: few
v_call: TRBV6-6
d_call: -
cdr3_nt: TGTGCCAGCATTCCTCGGGGGACGGAATATGGCTACACCTTC
cdr3_aa: CASIPRGTEYGYTF

j_call: TRBJ2-1
clone_size: few
v_call: TRBV3-1
d_call: TRBD2
cdr3_nt: TGTGCCAGCAGCCAGCAGCGGGGGGCCTACAATGAGCAGTTCTTC
cdr3_aa: CASSQQRGAYNEQFF

j_call: TRBJ1-2
clone_size: -
v_call: TRBV7-2
d_call: TRBD1
cdr3_nt: TGTGCCAGCAGCCTGACTGAGAGACAGGGTTACAACTATGGCTACACCTTC
cdr3_aa: CASSLTERQGYNYGYTF

j_call: TRBJ2-3
clone_size: many
v_call: TRBV3-1
d_call: -
cdr3_nt: TGTGCCAGCAGCCGGGACCCCGGCGATACGCAGTATTTT
cdr3_aa: CASSRDPGDTQYF

j_call: TRBJ2-5
clone_size: few
v_call: TRBV10-2
d_call: TRBD2
cdr3_nt: TGCGCCAGCAGTGACCTAGCGGTTGGGGCAGAGACCCAGTACTTC
cdr3_aa: CASSDLAVGAETQYF

j_call: TRBJ1-2
clone_size: -
v_call: TRBV7-2
d_call: TRBD1
cdr3_nt: TGTGCCAGCAGCCGCAACGTACAGGGGTGGTATGGCTACACCTTC
cdr3_aa: CASSRNVQGWYGYTF

j_call: TRBJ2-1
clone_size: few
v_call: TRBV4-2
d_call: TRBD2
cdr3_nt: TGTGCCAGCAGCCAAGCCCCCCAGCGGGGAGACAATGAGCAGTTCTTC
cdr3_aa: CASSQAPQRGDNEQFF

j_call: TRBJ1-6
clone_size: -
v_call: TRBV3-1
d_call: -
cdr3_nt: TGTGCCAGCACGGTAAACGGCGGGAATTCACCCCTCCACTTT
cdr3_aa: CASTVNGGNSPLHF

j_call: TRBJ1-1
clone_size: -
v_call: TRBV12-3/TRBV12-4
d_call: TRBD1
cdr3_nt: TGTGCCAGCAGGGTAGGACAGGGTGGCGATGAAGCTTTCTTT
cdr3_aa: CASRVGQGGDEAFF

j_call: TRBJ2-4
clone_size: -
v_call: TRBV5-1
d_call: -
cdr3_nt: TGCGCCAGCAGCACTGTAATTGGAGGGTGGCCAGGGGACCAGTACTTC
cdr3_aa: CASSTVIGGWPGDQYF

j_call: TRBJ2-7
clone_size: -
v_call: TRBV5-1
d_call: -
cdr3_nt: TGCGCCAGCCGCGAGGTGGCAGGGACCTACGAGCAGTACTTC
cdr3_aa: CASREVAGTYEQYF

j_call: TRBJ1-5
clone_size: once
v_call: TRBV20-1
d_call: -
cdr3_nt: TGCAGTGCTAACCTCCGGGACGCAGGAAATAGCAATCAGCCCCAGCATTTT
cdr3_aa: CSANLRDAGNSNQPQHF

j_call: TRBJ2-1
clone_size: -
v_call: TRBV10-3
d_call: TRBD2
cdr3_nt: TGTGCCATCAGGGGGACTAGCGATGAGCAGTTCTTC
cdr3_aa: CAIRGTSDEQFF

j_call: TRBJ2-7
clone_size: -
v_call: TRBV7-2
d_call: TRBD2
cdr3_nt: TGTGCCAGCAGCTGGACTGGCGGGAGCCCCGAGCAGTACTTC
cdr3_aa: CASSWTGGSPEQYF

j_call: TRBJ1-4
clone_size: -
v_call: TRBV20-1
d_call: -
cdr3_nt: TGCAGTGCCCTACCCGGACATTCAACTAATGAAAAACTGTTTTTT
cdr3_aa: CSALPGHSTNEKLFF

j_call: TRBJ1-1
clone_size: few
v_call: TRBV27
d_call: -
cdr3_nt: -
cdr3_aa: CASSSSGRTAFF

j_call: TRBJ2-7
clone_size: -
v_call: TRBV4-2
d_call: -
cdr3_nt: TGTGCCAGCAACCAAGATATGAAGGACGAGCAGTACTTC
cdr3_aa: CASNQDMKDEQYF

j_call: TRBJ2-7
clone_size: many
v_call: TRBV4-2
d_call: -
cdr3_nt: TGTGCCAGCAGCCAAGACGGACGCTATTACGAGCAGTACTTC
cdr3_aa: CASSQDGRYYEQYF

j_call: TRBJ2-7
clone_size: -
v_call: TRBV16
d_call: -
cdr3_nt: TGTGCCAGCAGCCAATCAACGGGGACCTACGAGCAGTACTTC
cdr3_aa: CASSQSTGTYEQYF

j_call: TRBJ2-1
clone_size: -
v_call: TRBV20-1
d_call: -
cdr3_nt: TGCAGTGCTCCCGCTGTGGGGATAACAATGAATGAGCAGTTCTTC
cdr3_aa: CSAPAVGITMNEQFF

j_call: TRBJ2-7
clone_size: few
v_call: TRBV4-3
d_call: -
cdr3_nt: TGCGCCAGCAGCCAAGAGACTGTGGGCGAGCAGTACTTC
cdr3_aa: CASSQETVGEQYF

j_call: TRBJ2-5
clone_size: -
v_call: TRBV7-9
d_call: -
cdr3_nt: TGTGCCAGCAGCTTAGCGGAGGTAGCTCAAGAGACCCAGTACTTC
cdr3_aa: CASSLAEVAQETQYF

j_call: TRBJ2-3
clone_size: few
v_call: TRBV7-3
d_call: -
cdr3_nt: TGTGCCAGCAGCCCTGCTACTTTTGGAGATACGCAGTATTTT
cdr3_aa: CASSPATFGDTQYF

j_call: TRBJ2-5
clone_size: -
v_call: TRBV4-2
d_call: TRBD2
cdr3_nt: TGTGCCAGCGGCGGACTAGCGGGGCCACAAGAGACCCAGTACTTC
cdr3_aa: CASGGLAGPQETQYF

j_call: TRBJ2-6
clone_size: few
v_call: TRBV9
d_call: TRBD1
cdr3_nt: TGTGCCAGCAGCTCACAGGGGACCGGGGCCAACGTCCTGACTTTC
cdr3_aa: CASSSQGTGANVLTF

j_call: TRBJ1-1
clone_size: -
v_call: TRBV20-1
d_call: -
cdr3_nt: TGCAGTGCCACAAGGGATAGCACTGAAGCTTTCTTT
cdr3_aa: CSATRDSTEAFF

j_call: TRBJ2-7
clone_size: -
v_call: TRBV4-3
d_call: -
cdr3_nt: TGCGCCAGCAGCCAACGCGGGGACGAGCAGTACTTC
cdr3_aa: CASSQRGDEQYF

j_call: TRBJ1-6
clone_size: -
v_call: TRBV12-3/TRBV12-4
d_call: -
cdr3_nt: TGTGCCAGCAGTTTATCCCCGGTTGGTTCACCCCTCCACTTT
cdr3_aa: CASSLSPVGSPLHF

j_call: TRBJ2-5
clone_size: -
v_call: TRBV6-1
d_call: TRBD1
cdr3_nt: TGTGCCAGCAGTGAAGCGGGAACAGGGGGCTGGGAGACCCAGTACTTC
cdr3_aa: CASSEAGTGGWETQYF

j_call: TRBJ2-7
clone_size: -
v_call: TRBV2
d_call: TRBD2
cdr3_nt: TGTGCCAGCAAAAGGACTAGCGGGGAAACCTCCACTGATCAGTACTTC
cdr3_aa: CASKRTSGETSTDQYF

j_call: TRBJ2-1
clone_size: -
v_call: TRBV2
d_call: TRBD2
cdr3_nt: TGTGCCAGCAGTGGACTAGCGGGTCGGGGTGAGCAGTTCTTC
cdr3_aa: CASSGLAGRGEQFF